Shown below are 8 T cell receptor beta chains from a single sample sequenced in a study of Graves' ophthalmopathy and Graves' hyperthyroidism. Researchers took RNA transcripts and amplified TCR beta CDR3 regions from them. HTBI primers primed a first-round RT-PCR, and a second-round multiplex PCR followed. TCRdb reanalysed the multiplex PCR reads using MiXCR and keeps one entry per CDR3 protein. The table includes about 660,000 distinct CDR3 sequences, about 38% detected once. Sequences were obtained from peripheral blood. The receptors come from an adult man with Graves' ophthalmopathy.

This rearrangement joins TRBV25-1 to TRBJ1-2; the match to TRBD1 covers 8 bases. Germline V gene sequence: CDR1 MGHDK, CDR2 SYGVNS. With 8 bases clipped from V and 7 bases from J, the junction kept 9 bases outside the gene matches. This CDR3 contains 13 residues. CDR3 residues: CASFDGQGGGYTF. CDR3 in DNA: TGTGCCAGCTTTGATGGACAGGGTGGTGGCTACACCTTC.

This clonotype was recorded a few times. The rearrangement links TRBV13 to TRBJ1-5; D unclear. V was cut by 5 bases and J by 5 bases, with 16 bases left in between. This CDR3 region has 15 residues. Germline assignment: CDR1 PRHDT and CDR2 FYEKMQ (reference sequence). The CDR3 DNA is TGTGCCAGCAGCAGATCCTCCACCCCCCATCAGCCCCAGCATTTT. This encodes CASSRSSTPHQPQHF.

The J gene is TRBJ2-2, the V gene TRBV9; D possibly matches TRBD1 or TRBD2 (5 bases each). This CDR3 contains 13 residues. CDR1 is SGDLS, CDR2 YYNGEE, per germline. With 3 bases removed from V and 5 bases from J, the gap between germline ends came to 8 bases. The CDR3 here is CASSGEGTGELFF. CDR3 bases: TGTGCCAGCAGCGGTGAGGGGACCGGGGAGCTGTTTTTT.

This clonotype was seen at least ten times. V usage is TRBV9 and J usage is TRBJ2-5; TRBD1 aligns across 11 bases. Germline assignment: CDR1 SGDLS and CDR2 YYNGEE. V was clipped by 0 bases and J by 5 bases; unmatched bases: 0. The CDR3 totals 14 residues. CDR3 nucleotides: TGTGCCAGCAGCGTAGGGGACAGGGGGGAGACCCAGTACTTC. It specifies CASSVGDRGETQYF.

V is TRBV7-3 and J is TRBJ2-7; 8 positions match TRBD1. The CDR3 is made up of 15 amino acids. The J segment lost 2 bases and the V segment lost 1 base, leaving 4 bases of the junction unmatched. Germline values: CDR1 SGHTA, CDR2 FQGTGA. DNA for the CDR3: TGTGCCAGCAGCTTAATCGTACAGGGGGCCTACGAGCAGTACTTC. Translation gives CASSLIVQGAYEQYF.

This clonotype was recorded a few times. For the CDR3, the DNA is TGTGCCAGCAGTTTGTACGGACAGGGGGAGGAAAAACTGTTTTTT. Translating it yields CASSLYGQGEEKLFF. The gene calls are TRBV12-3 or TRBV12-4 and TRBJ1-4, with 10 nucleotides matching TRBD1. CDR3 length: 15 residues. J was trimmed by 8 bases and V by 3 bases; bases with no gene match: 6.

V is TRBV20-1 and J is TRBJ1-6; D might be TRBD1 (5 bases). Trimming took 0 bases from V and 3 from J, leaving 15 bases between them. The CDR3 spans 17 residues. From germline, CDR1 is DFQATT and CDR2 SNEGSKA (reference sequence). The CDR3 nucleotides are TGCAGTGCTAGAGACTCAGGCAGGGACCTCTATAATTCACCCCTCCACTTT. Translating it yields CSARDSGRDLYNSPLHF.

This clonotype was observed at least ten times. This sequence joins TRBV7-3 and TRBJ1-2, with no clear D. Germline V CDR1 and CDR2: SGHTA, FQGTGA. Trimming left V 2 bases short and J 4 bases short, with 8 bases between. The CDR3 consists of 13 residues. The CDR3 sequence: CASSLSDGYGYTF. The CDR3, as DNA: TGTGCCAGCAGCTTATCAGACGGCTATGGCTACACCTTC.